These 15 T cell receptor beta chains came from one sample sequenced in a study of T-cell memory formation after mild COVID-19 (dated by TCRdb to the early 2020s). Receptors were amplified or captured by 5' RACE. TCRdb lists the instrument as Illumina NovaSeq 6000. Clones were called with MiXCR by TCRdb after fastp trimmed the public reads at Q25, and only in-frame beta chains were retained. Rows are unified per CDR3 protein, each entry keeping the most common DNA and genes. This sample has about 620,000 distinct CDR3 sequences in its table, and roughly 18% of those were observed once. The top ten clones comprise around 13% of the sample. The sequencing input was PBMCs or a T cell subset sorted from them (not recorded which). All receptors derive from an adult woman who had mild COVID-19 (a few samples of this study predate the infection). The sample titles of this study are shuffled in the database, so cell type and time point are left out; the donor was told from shared clones.

The chain uses TRBV5-6 and TRBJ2-2, with 8 positions matching TRBD1. The CDR3 totals 16 residues. V was clipped by 5 bases and J by 6 bases; unmatched bases: 12. Germline CDR1 and CDR2: SGHDT and YYEEEE. The CDR3 DNA sequence: TGTGCCAGCAGAGAGGCAGGGGGCGACTTAGCCGGGGAGCTGTTTTTT. It specifies CASREAGGDLAGELFF.

This clonotype was recorded many times. This chain joins TRBV24-1 and TRBJ2-5; TRBD2 might be the D (5 bases). V was pared by 5 bases and J by 5 bases, with 17 bases between. The CDR3 covers 15 residues. Germline V gene data show CDR1 as KGHDR and CDR2 as SFDVKD. CDR3 amino acids: CATSVSLGHRETQYF. CDR3 coding DNA: TGTGCCACCAGTGTATCACTAGGGCATCGGGAGACCCAGTACTTC.

In DNA, the CDR3 is TGTGCCACCAGTGATGCCCGAAGACTGCAAGACAATGAGCAGTTCTTC. Residues: CATSDARRLQDNEQFF. This sequence joins TRBV24-1 and TRBJ2-1; D unclear. CDR3 size: 16 residues. V lost 3 bases and J 5 bases, leaving 16 bases between the germline ends. The germline gives CDR1 KGHDR, CDR2 SFDVKD.

This clonotype was seen more than once but under ten times. The chain has TRBV20-1 and TRBJ2-2; 9 bases align to TRBD1. Germline V gene data show CDR1 as DFQATT and CDR2 as SNEGSKA (reference sequence). The CDR3 is 15 amino acids. V shed 3 bases and J 5 bases; nucleotides not matched to a gene: 7. CDR3 coding DNA: TGCAGTGCTAGTCCGGGACAGGGAAGAACCGGGGAGCTGTTTTTT. Protein product: CSASPGQGRTGELFF.

This chain uses TRBV7-9 with TRBJ2-7; TRBD2 matches at 8 bases. The CDR3 covers 14 residues. CDR1 SEHNR and CDR2 FQNEAQ come from the germline V gene (reference sequence). V was pared by 3 bases and J by 3 bases, with 4 bases of the junction left unmatched. This chain's CDR3 is CASSFGLALYEQYF. CDR3 coding DNA: TGTGCCAGCAGCTTCGGACTAGCCCTCTACGAGCAGTACTTC.

This clonotype was observed a few times. CDR3 residues: CASSQEISGAKGDTQYF. CDR3 in DNA: TGTGCCAGCAGCCAAGAAATTAGCGGGGCAAAGGGGGATACGCAGTATTTT. V usage is TRBV4-2 and J usage is TRBJ2-3, with TRBD2 identical over 8 bases. V shed 0 bases and J 6 bases; nucleotides not matched to a gene: 11. Germline V gene data show CDR1 as LGHNA and CDR2 as YNFKEQ. The CDR3 runs 17 residues.

This clonotype was observed a handful of times. The rearrangement uses TRBV5-1 and TRBJ2-7; the D gene is possibly TRBD2 (5 bases). Trimming shortened V by 8 bases and J by 0 bases, and 18 bases separated the two germline ends. This CDR3 region has 15 residues. CDR1 is SGHRS, CDR2 YFSETQ, per germline. CDR3 region: CASTPGGGSSYEQYF. Here the CDR3 DNA reads TGCGCCAGTACCCCGGGTGGCGGGTCCTCCTACGAGCAGTACTTC.

This clonotype turned up a few times. The CDR3 DNA is TGTGCCAGCTCTTCCGCCGGACAGGGGGTAGGCGAGCAGTACTTC. It encodes CASSSAGQGVGEQYF. V is TRBV6-2 or TRBV6-3 and J is TRBJ2-7; 10 nucleotides match TRBD1. Germline V gives CDR1 MNHEY, CDR2 SVGEGT. V lost 8 bases to trimming and J lost 6 bases; unmatched junction nucleotides: 13. The CDR3 sequence is 15 residues long.

This rearrangement joins TRBV19 to TRBJ2-3; the match to TRBD1 covers 7 bases. Losses at the gene ends were 10 bases for V and 2 bases for J; bases not matched to a gene: 9. In germline, CDR1 is LNHDA, CDR2 SQIVND (reference sequence). There are 14 residues in the CDR3. For the CDR3, the DNA is TGTGCCACCCTCGCGGACAGGAACACAGATACGCAGTATTTT. Amino acid sequence: CATLADRNTDTQYF.

This clonotype was detected ten times or more. This chain connects TRBV7-2 to TRBJ2-3; 7 bases match TRBD2. Germline V gene lookup returns CDR1 SGHTA and CDR2 FQGNSA. V shed 4 bases, J shed 0 bases, and the junction held 4 bases outside the gene matches. The CDR3 extends over 15 amino acids. The CDR3 nucleotides read TGTGCCAGCAGCTCCCTAGCGGCTAGCACAGATACGCAGTATTTT. The encoded protein is CASSSLAASTDTQYF. Together with reference TRBV7-2 and TRBJ2-3, the CDR3 gives the full variable domain: GAGVSQSPSNKVTEKGKDVELRCDPISGHTALYWYRQSLGQGLEFLIYFQGNSAPDKSGLPSDRFSAERTGGSVSTLTIQRTQQEDSAVYLCASSSLAASTDTQYFGPGTRLTVL.

The chain links TRBV9 to TRBJ1-4; unclear D gene. Germline CDR1 and CDR2: SGDLS and YYNGEE. V lost 4 bases to trimming and J lost 6 bases, with 10 bases between them. CDR3 length: 13 residues. The CDR3 spells CASSPTSYEKLFF. In DNA, the CDR3 is TGTGCCAGCAGCCCAACCAGCTATGAAAAACTGTTTTTT.

The rearrangement links TRBV9 to TRBJ2-7; 7 bases fit TRBD2. The J segment lost 3 bases and the V segment lost 0 bases, leaving 6 bases of the junction unmatched. Germline lookup yields CDR1 SGDLS and CDR2 YYNGEE. The CDR3 is 15 amino acids. CDR3 in amino acids: CASSVVGTNLYEQYF. The CDR3, as DNA: TGTGCCAGCAGCGTAGTTGGGACTAACCTCTACGAGCAGTACTTC.

This clonotype was seen repeatedly, ten times or more. The junction shows a germline mismatch at one end, possibly a read error. This chain joins TRBV4-1 and TRBJ2-7, with 10 bases identical to TRBD1. The V gene's germline CDR1 is MGHRA and CDR2 YSYEKL. CDR3 length: 14 residues. The CDR3 here is CASSPGQGAYEQYF. Here the CDR3 DNA reads TGTGCCAGCAGCCCAGGACAGGGGGCCTACGAGCAGTACTTC.

Ten or more counts support this clonotype. The chain couples TRBV6-2 or TRBV6-3 to TRBJ2-7; D gene ambiguous. V gave up 2 bases and J gave up 2 bases, with 13 bases separating them. This CDR3 comprises 15 residues. CDR1 MNHEY and CDR2 SVGEGT come from the germline V gene. The CDR3 DNA reads as TGTGCCAGCAGTTACCTCGGAACCGCCGCCTACGAGCAGTACTTC. This translates into CASSYLGTAAYEQYF.

This clonotype occurred a few times. This chain links TRBV3-1 with TRBJ2-5; D call uncertain. The CDR3 totals 14 residues. The V end was cut by 4 bases, the J end by 4 bases, with 13 bases between. Germline V gives CDR1 LGHDT, CDR2 YNNKEL (reference sequence). The CDR3 DNA follows: TGTGCCAGCAGCCCGACGTGGGGTCGAGAGACCCAGTACTTC. It encodes CASSPTWGRETQYF.